Listed here is a single T cell receptor (beta chain). These data belong to a study of blood T cell repertoires in COVID-19. V was cut by 4 bases and J by 6 bases, with 16 bases left in between. The CDR3 runs to 15 residues. Looked up from germline, CDR1 is MNHEY and CDR2 is SVGAGI. Here immunoSEQ multiplex PCR was the method, and the copy in TCRdb shows in-frame clones only, minus some. The sample comprises 250,000 to 300,000 clones, 87% of which are singletons, and 1.5% rests with the top ten. The sequenced sample was peripheral blood. The chain couples TRBV6-5 to TRBJ1-3; D is uncertain. The clonotype originates from a woman aged 40 to 49 who had recovered from COVID-19. CDR3 amino acids: CASSSPAPGLNTIYF. The CDR3, as DNA: TGTGCCAGCAGTTCCCCGGCCCCAGGACTAAACACCATATATTTT.